This T cell receptor (beta chain) originates from a study of CD8 T cells in Susac syndrome. The V gene's germline CDR1 is MGHDK and CDR2 SYGVNS. The CDR3 sequence is 13 residues long. Trimming left V 3 bases short and J 5 bases short, with 8 bases between. The RNA input was roughly 0.45 to 1 ug, and it was reverse transcribed with random hexamers. It was immunoSEQ multiplex PCR that amplified TCR beta CDR3 across 54 Vbeta and 13 Jbeta. In TCRdb, the immunoSEQ multiplex PCR reads were re-called with MiXCR into one record per CDR3 protein. The table has some 200,000 distinct CDR3 sequences, roughly 95% seen once.

V gene TRBV25-1 combines with J gene TRBJ1-5, with D possibly being TRBD1 (5 bases). The sequence was obtained from a human donor in good health. The sequenced material came from CD4+ T cells from PBMCs. CDR3 bases: TGTGCCAGCAGTGAGGGGGATTATCAGCCCCAGCATTTT. It translates to CASSEGDYQPQHF. The whole variable domain, remainder taken from reference TRBV25-1 and TRBJ1-5, is EADIYQTPRYLVIGTGKKITLECSQTMGHDKMYWYQQDPGMELHLIHYSYGVNSTEKGDLSSESTVSRIRTEHFPLTLESARPSHTSQYLCASSEGDYQPQHFGDGTRLSIL.